This is a list of T cell receptor beta chains from one sample in a study of blood T cell repertoires in COVID-19. Using immunoSEQ multiplex PCR, the repertoire was profiled, and TCRdb retains in-frame clones only, with some absent. The sample has about 350,000 clones; about 90% are singletons. What was sequenced was PBMCs or T cells enriched from blood (not recorded which). The source is a woman aged 30 to 39 who had recovered from COVID-19. Each CDR3 is given with its conserved first and last residue. D genes are given only for firm matches.

13 TRBD2 TRBJ2-1 TRBV5-1 CASSGGNGNEQFF
14 - TRBJ1-1 TRBV10-3 CATKTTGDNTEAFF
14 TRBD2 TRBJ2-3 TRBV28 CATQPGLETYTQYF
14 - TRBJ1-2 TRBV7-9 CASTEREGNYGYTF
15 - TRBJ1-1 TRBV11-2 CASRQTSGERDEAFF
16 - TRBJ2-1 TRBV4-1 CASSQEIGARYNEQFF
16 - TRBJ1-4 TRBV19 CASNDRREATNEKLFF
14 - TRBJ2-7 TRBV5-6 CASTPRAASYEQYF
18 TRBD1 TRBJ1-6 TRBV5-1 CASSFGTGDTQLGLALHF
14 - TRBJ2-3 TRBV6-4 CASSQGTSTDTQYF
16 TRBD1 TRBJ1-3 TRBV5-1 CASSVDRAGPGNTIYF
13 - TRBJ1-1 TRBV27 CASSTGTGSEAFF
14 TRBD1 TRBJ1-2 TRBV6-5 CASSQPGQHYGYTF
14 - TRBJ2-7 TRBV11-2 CASSLGGVAREQYF
10 - TRBJ1-1 TRBV6-1 CASSEFGAFF
15 - TRBJ1-5 TRBV27 CASRPSFQDNQPQHF
13 - TRBJ2-2 TRBV2 CASSETDTGELFF
15 TRBD1 TRBJ1-2 TRBV5-8 CASSLRGQGFPGYTF
15 TRBD1 TRBJ1-1 TRBV5-1 CASSFRQGMNTEAFF
17 TRBD1 TRBJ2-6 TRBV7-8 CASRIRDRGPGANVLTF
13 TRBD1 TRBJ1-3 TRBV19 CASVTGFGNTIYF
14 TRBD1 TRBJ2-1 TRBV2 CASRGDSTLGEQFF
14 - TRBJ2-5 TRBV6-5 CASRDKPPQETQYF
16 TRBD1 TRBJ1-3 TRBV2 CASSLDRGTSGNTIYF
18 - TRBJ2-3 TRBV7-9 CASSLGPGQGGAADTQYF
15 TRBD1 TRBJ1-1 TRBV7-6 CASSLGPGGGTEAFF
13 - TRBJ2-7 TRBV12-3/TRBV12-4 CASSRRVDYEQYF
11 - TRBJ2-1 TRBV19 CASSIVNEQFF
15 - TRBJ1-5 TRBV28 CASSLTLHSNQPQHF
16 - TRBJ2-7 TRBV27 CASSFQPGLRPYEQYF
13 - TRBJ2-1 TRBV5-8 CASRRGSSNEQFF
16 TRBD1 TRBJ2-3 TRBV5-1 CASSRLDRVSTDTQYF
12 - TRBJ1-5 TRBV28 CASKSNNQPQHF
14 TRBD1 TRBJ1-1 TRBV7-2 CASSSDRGNTEAFF
14 TRBD2 TRBJ2-2 TRBV10-2 CASKRGAGAGELFF
15 - TRBJ1-5 TRBV6-6 CASSSIRTDGQPQHF
15 TRBD1 TRBJ1-3 TRBV7-9 CASSLGGTVGNTIYF
13 TRBD1 TRBJ2-7 TRBV5-1 CASSPRTGYEQYF
15 TRBD1 TRBJ1-1 TRBV5-1 CASSSTGGADTEAFF
12 - TRBJ1-2 TRBV7-9 CASSSQGYGYTF
12 - TRBJ2-5 TRBV29-1 CSVRGLQETQYF
16 TRBD1 TRBJ1-2 TRBV5-8 CASSTLDRSGLYGYTF
16 TRBD2 TRBJ2-5 TRBV6-1 CASSEASGGLSETQYF
16 TRBD1 TRBJ2-1 TRBV9 CASSVGGTGGYNEQFF
13 - TRBJ1-2 TRBV5-1 CASSLADSYGYTF
15 - TRBJ1-2 TRBV3-1/TRBV3-2 CASSQFPRDINGYTF
12 - TRBJ2-3 TRBV7-2 CASRGGGGWQYF
16 - TRBJ2-1 TRBV30 CAWSVRAGVGYNEQFF
14 - TRBJ1-5 TRBV28 CAIQGIYRYQPQHF
17 - TRBJ1-6 TRBV4-2 CASSLNHGTGSNSPLHF
15 - TRBJ1-4 TRBV28 CASINPGTSNEKLFF
17 - TRBJ1-6 TRBV5-4 CASSYDPSWGGNSPLHF
14 - TRBJ2-5 TRBV28 CASSWGTGQETQYF
14 - TRBJ1-2 TRBV1 CTSSQGQGIDGYTF
15 TRBD2 TRBJ2-3 TRBV5-4 CASNRLAEDGDTQYF